This TCR beta chain was sequenced during a study of CD8 T cells in ankylosing spondylitis. TCRdb used MiXCR to reprocess the 5' RACE reads, holding one entry per CDR3 protein. The sample shows about 750,000 distinct CDR3 sequences, roughly 19% of them seen only once. This clonotype appeared a few times. The antigen is not known. Overall study findings and caveats: Both synovial fluid and blood in reactive arthritis had previously been reported to carry some motif variants. A motif of eight highly homologous TCR beta variants was seen as apparently characteristic of ankylosing spondylitis blood.

This CDR3 comprises 15 residues. Trimming removed 4 bases at V and 2 bases at J, with 13 bases between. Germline V gene sequence: CDR1 KGHDR, CDR2 SFDVKD. Sequenced sample: blood, either unsorted or a sorted T cell fraction (not recorded which). The chain has TRBV24-1 and TRBJ1-2; D remains ambiguous. The receptor comes from a male donor with ankylosing spondylitis. The CDR3 loop reads CATSDSQIPNYGYTF. CDR3 DNA sequence: TGTGCCACCAGTGACTCACAGATACCCAACTATGGCTACACCTTC.